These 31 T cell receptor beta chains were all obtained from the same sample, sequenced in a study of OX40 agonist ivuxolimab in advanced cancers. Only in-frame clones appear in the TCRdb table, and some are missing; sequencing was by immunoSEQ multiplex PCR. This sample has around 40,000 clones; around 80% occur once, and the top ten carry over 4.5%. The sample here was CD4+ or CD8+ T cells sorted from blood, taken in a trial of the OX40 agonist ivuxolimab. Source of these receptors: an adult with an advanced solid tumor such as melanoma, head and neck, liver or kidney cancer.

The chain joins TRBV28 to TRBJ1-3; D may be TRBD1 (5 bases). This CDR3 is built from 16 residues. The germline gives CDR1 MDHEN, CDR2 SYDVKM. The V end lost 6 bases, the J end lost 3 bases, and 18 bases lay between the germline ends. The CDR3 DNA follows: TGTGCCAGCAGCGGGGCGGGGGGGTTTTTTGGAAACACCATATATTTT. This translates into CASSGAGGFFGNTIYF.

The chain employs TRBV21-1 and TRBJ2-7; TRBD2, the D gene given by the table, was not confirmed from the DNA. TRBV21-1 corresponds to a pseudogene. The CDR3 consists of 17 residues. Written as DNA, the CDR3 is TGTGCCAGCAGCAAAGGCGGCGGGAAAGGGATCGTCTACGAGCAGTACTTC. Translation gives CASSKGGGKGIVYEQYF.

The CDR3 nucleotides are TGTGCCAGCAGCTTATCTAGCCTAGCGGGAGCTCTTGAGCAGTTCTTC. Translating it yields CASSLSSLAGALEQFF. The rearrangement joins TRBV5-8 to TRBJ2-1, with 10 bases fitting TRBD2. V lost 2 bases and J lost 9; bases outside the gene matches: 11. This CDR3 has 16 residues. Germline values: CDR1 SGHTS, CDR2 YDEGEE.

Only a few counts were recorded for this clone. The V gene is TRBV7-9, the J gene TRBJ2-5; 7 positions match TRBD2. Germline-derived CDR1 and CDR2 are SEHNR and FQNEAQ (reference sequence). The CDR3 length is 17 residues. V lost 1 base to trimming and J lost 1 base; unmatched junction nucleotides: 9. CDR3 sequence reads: CASSLGLVAGPQETQYF. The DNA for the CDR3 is TGTGCCAGCAGCTTAGGTTTGGTAGCGGGCCCCCAAGAGACCCAGTACTTC.

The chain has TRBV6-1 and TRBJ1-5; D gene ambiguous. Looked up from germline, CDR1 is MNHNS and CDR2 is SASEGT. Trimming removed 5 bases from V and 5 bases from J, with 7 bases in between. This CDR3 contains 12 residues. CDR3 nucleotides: TGTGCCAGCAGTCTGACCGATCAGCCCCAGCATTTT. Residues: CASSLTDQPQHF.

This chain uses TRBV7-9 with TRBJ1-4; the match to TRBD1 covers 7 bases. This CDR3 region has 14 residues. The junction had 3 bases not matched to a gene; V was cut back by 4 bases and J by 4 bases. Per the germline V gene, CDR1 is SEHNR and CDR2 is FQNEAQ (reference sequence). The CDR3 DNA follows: TGTGCCAGCAGCTCGGGACAGATTAATGAAAAACTGTTTTTT. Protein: CASSSGQINEKLFF.

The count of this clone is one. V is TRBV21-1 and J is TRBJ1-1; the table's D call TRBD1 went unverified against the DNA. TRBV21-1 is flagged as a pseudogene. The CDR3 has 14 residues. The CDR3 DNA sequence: TGTGCCAGCAGTACAGATTCAATTCGCACTGAAGCTTTCTTT. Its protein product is CASSTDSIRTEAFF.

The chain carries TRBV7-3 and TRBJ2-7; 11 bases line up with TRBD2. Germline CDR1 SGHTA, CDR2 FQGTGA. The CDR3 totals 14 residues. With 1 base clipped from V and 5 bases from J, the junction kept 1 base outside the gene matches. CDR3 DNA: TGTGCCAGCAGCTTAATAGCGGGAGGGGACGAGCAGTACTTC. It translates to CASSLIAGGDEQYF.

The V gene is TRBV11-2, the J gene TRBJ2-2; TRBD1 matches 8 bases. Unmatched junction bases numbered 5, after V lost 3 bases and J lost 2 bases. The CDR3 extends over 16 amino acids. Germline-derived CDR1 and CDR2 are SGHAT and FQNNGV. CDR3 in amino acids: CASSFFGQGNTGELFF. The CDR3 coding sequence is TGTGCCAGCAGCTTTTTTGGACAGGGAAACACCGGGGAGCTGTTTTTT.

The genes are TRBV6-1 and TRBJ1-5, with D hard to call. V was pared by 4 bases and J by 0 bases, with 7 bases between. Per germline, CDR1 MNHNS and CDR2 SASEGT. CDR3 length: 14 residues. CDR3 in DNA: TGTGCCAGCAGTGCCATTAATAGCAATCAGCCCCAGCATTTT. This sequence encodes CASSAINSNQPQHF.

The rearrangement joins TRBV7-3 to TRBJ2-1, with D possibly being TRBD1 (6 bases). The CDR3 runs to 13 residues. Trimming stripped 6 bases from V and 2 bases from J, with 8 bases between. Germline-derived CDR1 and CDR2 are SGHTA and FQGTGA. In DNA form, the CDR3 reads TGTGCCAGCAGTAAGGGGGCCTACAATGAGCAGTTCTTC. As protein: CASSKGAYNEQFF.

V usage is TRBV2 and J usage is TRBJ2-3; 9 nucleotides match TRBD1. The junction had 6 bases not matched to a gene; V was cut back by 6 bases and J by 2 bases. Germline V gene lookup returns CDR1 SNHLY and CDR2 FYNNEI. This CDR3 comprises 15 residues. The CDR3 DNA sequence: TGTGCCAGCAGGCTGGACAGGGGTAACACAGATACGCAGTATTTT. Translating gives CASRLDRGNTDTQYF.

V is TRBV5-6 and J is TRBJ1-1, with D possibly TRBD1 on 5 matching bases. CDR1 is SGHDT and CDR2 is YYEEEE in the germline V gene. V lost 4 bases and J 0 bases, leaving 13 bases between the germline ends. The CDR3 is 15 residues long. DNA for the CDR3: TGTGCCAGCAGCCGAGGCGGGGGATTGAACACTGAAGCTTTCTTT. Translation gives CASSRGGGLNTEAFF.

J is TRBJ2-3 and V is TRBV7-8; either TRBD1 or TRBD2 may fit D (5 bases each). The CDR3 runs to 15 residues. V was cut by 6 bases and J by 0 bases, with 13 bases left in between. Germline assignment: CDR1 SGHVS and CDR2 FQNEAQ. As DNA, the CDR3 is TGTGCCAGCAGTTCCGGGACCCACAGCACAGATACGCAGTATTTT. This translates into CASSSGTHSTDTQYF.

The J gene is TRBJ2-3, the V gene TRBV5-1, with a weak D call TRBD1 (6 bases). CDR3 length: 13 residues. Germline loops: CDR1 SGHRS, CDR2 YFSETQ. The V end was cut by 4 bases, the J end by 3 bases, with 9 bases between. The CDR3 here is CASSGGQTDTQYF. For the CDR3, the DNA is TGCGCCAGCAGCGGAGGACAGACAGATACGCAGTATTTT.

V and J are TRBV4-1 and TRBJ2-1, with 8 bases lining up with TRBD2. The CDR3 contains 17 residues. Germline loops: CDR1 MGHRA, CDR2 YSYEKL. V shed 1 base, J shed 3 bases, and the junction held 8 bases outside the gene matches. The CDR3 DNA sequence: TGCGCCAGCAGCCAAGGCATAACTAGCGGCAACTACAATGAGCAGTTCTTC. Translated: CASSQGITSGNYNEQFF.

CDR3 bases: TGTGCCAGCAGTTCTAGGGGGTATAGGGCCAAAGTCTCCAGGGAGGAGCAGTACTTC. It encodes CASSSRGYRAKVSREEQYF. The V gene is TRBV27, the J gene TRBJ2-7; possible D gene TRBD1, 6 bases. The ends were cut back, 4 bases at V and 7 bases at J, with 32 bases in the middle. CDR1 MNHEY and CDR2 SMNVEV come from the germline V gene (reference sequence). The CDR3 consists of 19 residues.

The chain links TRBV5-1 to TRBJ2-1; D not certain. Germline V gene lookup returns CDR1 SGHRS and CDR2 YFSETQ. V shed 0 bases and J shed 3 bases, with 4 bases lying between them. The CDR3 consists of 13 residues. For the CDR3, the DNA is TGCGCCAGCAGCTTGGACATCTACAATGAGCAGTTCTTC. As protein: CASSLDIYNEQFF.

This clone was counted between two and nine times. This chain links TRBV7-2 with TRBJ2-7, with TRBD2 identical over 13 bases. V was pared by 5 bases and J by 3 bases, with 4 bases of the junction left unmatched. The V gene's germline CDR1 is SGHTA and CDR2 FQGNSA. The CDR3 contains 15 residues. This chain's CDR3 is CASSLRTSGSYEQYF. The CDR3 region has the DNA TGTGCCAGCAGCCTCCGGACTAGCGGGAGCTACGAGCAGTACTTC.

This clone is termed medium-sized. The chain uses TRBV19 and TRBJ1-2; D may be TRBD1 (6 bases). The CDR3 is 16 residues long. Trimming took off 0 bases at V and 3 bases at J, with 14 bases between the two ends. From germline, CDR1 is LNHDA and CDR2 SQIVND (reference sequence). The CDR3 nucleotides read TGTGCCAGTAGTATAGATGTCCGGGGGCAGTACTATGGCTACACCTTC. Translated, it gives CASSIDVRGQYYGYTF.

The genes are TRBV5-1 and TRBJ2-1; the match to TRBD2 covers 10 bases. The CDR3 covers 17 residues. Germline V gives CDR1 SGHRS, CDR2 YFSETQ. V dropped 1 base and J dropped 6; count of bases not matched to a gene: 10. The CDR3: CASSLLVSGRAGNEQFF. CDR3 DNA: TGCGCCAGCAGCTTGCTCGTAAGCGGGAGGGCTGGCAATGAGCAGTTCTTC.

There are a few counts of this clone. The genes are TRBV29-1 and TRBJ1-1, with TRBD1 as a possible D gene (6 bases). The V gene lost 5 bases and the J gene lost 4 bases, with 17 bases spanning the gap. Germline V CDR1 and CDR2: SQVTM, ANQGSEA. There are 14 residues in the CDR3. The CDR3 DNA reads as TGCAGCGTTCGGGGACAATATATGAGCACTGAAGCTTTCTTT. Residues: CSVRGQYMSTEAFF.

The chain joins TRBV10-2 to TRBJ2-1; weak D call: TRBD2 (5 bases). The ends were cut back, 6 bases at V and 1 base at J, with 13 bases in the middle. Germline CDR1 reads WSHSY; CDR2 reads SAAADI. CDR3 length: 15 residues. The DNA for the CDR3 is TGCGCCAGCAGCCAGCGGTACCCTTCCTACAATGAGCAGTTCTTC. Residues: CASSQRYPSYNEQFF.

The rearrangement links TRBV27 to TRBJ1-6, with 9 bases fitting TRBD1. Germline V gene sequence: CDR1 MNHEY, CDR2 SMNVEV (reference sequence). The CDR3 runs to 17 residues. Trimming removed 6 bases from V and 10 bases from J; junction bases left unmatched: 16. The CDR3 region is CASRTITGTGLGSPLHF. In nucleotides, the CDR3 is TGTGCCAGCAGGACGATAACCGGGACAGGGTTAGGATCACCCCTCCACTTT.

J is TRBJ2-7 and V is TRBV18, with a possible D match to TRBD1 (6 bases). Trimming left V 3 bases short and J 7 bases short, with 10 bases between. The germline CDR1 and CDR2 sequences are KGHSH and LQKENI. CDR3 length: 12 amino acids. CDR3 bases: TGTGCCAGCTCACCCTACAGGGATGAGCAGTACTTC. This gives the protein CASSPYRDEQYF.

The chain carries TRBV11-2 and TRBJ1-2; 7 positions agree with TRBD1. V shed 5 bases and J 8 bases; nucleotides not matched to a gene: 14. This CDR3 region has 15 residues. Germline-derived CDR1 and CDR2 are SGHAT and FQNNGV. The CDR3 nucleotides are TGTGCCAGCAGCCCAGTTGGGAGAGGGGGCTACGGCTACACCTTC. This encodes CASSPVGRGGYGYTF.

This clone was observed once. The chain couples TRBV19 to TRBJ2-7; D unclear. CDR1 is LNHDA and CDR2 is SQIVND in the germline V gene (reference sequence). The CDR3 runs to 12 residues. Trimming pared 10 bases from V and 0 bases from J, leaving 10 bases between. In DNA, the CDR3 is TGTGCCACAGGCGCTTCCTCCTACGAGCAGTACTTC. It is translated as CATGASSYEQYF.

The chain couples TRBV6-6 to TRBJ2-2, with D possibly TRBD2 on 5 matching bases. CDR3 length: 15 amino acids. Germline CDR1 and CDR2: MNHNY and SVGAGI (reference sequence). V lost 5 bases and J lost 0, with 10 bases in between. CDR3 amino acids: CASSTDFSNTGELFF. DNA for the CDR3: TGTGCCAGCAGTACGGACTTTTCGAACACCGGGGAGCTGTTTTTT.

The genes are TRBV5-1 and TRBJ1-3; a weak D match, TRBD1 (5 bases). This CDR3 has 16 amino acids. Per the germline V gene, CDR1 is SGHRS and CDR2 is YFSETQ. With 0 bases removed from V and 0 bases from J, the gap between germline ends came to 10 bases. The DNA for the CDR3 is TGCGCCAGCAGCTTGGCAGGACACATCTCTGGAAACACCATATATTTT. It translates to CASSLAGHISGNTIYF.

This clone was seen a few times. This CDR3 reads CASSPGQASAQQFF. CDR3 nucleotides: TGTGCCAGCTCACCGGGACAGGCCTCGGCCCAGCAGTTCTTC. The chain joins TRBV18 to TRBJ2-1; TRBD1 aligns across 8 bases. Germline CDR1 and CDR2: KGHSH and LQKENI. The CDR3 is 14 amino acids. V lost 3 bases and J lost 11; bases outside the gene matches: 9. The complete variable domain, with remaining parts taken from reference TRBV18 and TRBJ2-1, reads NAGVMQNPRHLVRRRGQEARLRCSPMKGHSHVYWYRQLPEEGLKFMVYLQKENIIDESGMPKERFSAEFPKEGPSILRIQQVVRGDSAAYFCASSPGQASAQQFFGPGTRLTVL.

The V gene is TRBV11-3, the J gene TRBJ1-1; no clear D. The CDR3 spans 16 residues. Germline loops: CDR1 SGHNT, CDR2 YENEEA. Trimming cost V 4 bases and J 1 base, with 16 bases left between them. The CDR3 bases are TGTGCCAGCAGCTCCTCGACCTTCTCCTCGAACACTGAAGCTTTCTTT. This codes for CASSSSTFSSNTEAFF.